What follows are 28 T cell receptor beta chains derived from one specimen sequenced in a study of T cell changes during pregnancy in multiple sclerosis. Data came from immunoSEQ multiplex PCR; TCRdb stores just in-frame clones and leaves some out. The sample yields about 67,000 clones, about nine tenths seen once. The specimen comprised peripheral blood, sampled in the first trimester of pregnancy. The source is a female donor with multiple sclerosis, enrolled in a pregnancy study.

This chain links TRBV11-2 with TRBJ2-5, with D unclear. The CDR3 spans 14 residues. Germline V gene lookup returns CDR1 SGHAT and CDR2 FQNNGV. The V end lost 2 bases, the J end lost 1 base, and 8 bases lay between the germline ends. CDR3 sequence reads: CASSLSTVQETQYF. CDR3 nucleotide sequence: TGTGCCAGCAGCTTATCTACAGTCCAAGAGACCCAGTACTTC.

CDR3 sequence (DNA): TGTGCCAGCAGTGATCGGGAGGTTTACAATGAGCAGTTCTTC. Its translation: CASSDREVYNEQFF. The V gene is TRBV6-1, the J gene TRBJ2-1, with 7 bases aligning to TRBD2. The CDR3 spans 14 residues. V was clipped by 3 bases and J by 4 bases; unmatched bases: 3. Germline V lookup: CDR1 MNHNS, CDR2 SASEGT.

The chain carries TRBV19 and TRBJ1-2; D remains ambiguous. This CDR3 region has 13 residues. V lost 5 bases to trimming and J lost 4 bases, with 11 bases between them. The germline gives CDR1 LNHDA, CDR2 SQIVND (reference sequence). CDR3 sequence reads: CASSPHISYGYTF. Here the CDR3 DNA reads TGTGCCAGTAGTCCACACATCTCCTATGGCTACACCTTC. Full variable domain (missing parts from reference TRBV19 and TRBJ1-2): DGGITQSPKYLFRKEGQNVTLSCEQNLNHDAMYWYRQDPGQGLRLIYYSQIVNDFQKGDIAEGYSVSREKKESFPLTVTSAQKNPTAFYLCASSPHISYGYTFGSGTRLTVV.

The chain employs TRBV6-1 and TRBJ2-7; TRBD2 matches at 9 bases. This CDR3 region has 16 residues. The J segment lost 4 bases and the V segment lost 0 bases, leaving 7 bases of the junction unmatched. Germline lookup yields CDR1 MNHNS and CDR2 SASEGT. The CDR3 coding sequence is TGTGCCAGCAGTGAAGCGATCGCGGGGGGGCTGTACGAGCAGTACTTC. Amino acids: CASSEAIAGGLYEQYF.

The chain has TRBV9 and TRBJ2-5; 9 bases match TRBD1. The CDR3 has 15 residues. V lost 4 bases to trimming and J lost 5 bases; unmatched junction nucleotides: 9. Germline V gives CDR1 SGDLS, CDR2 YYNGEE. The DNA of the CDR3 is TGTGCCAGCAGCCCAGATGGGACAGGGTGGGAGACCCAGTACTTC. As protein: CASSPDGTGWETQYF. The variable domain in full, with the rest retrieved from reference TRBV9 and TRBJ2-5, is DSGVTQTPKHLITATGQRVTLRCSPRSGDLSVYWYQQSLDQGLQFLIQYYNGEERAKGNILERFSAQQFPDLHSELNLSSLELGDSALYFCASSPDGTGWETQYFGPGTRLLVL.

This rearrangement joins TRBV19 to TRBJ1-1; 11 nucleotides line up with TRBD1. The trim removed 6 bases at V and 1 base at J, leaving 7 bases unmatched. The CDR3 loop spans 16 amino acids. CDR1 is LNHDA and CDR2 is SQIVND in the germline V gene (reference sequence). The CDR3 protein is CASRPLDRGQNTEAFF. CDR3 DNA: TGTGCCAGTAGACCCTTGGACAGGGGGCAGAACACTGAAGCTTTCTTT. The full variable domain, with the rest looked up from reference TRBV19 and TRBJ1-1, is DGGITQSPKYLFRKEGQNVTLSCEQNLNHDAMYWYRQDPGQGLRLIYYSQIVNDFQKGDIAEGYSVSREKKESFPLTVTSAQKNPTAFYLCASRPLDRGQNTEAFFGQGTRLTVV.

CDR3 loop: CASSLVVNGGSPLHF. CDR3 nucleotides: TGTGCCAGCAGCTTGGTCGTGAACGGAGGGTCACCCCTCCACTTT. V gene TRBV5-5 combines with J gene TRBJ1-6; D is uncertain. V dropped 0 bases and J dropped 10 bases, with 14 bases sitting between them. This CDR3 contains 15 residues. CDR1 and CDR2 from the germline V gene are SGHKS and YYEKEE (reference sequence).

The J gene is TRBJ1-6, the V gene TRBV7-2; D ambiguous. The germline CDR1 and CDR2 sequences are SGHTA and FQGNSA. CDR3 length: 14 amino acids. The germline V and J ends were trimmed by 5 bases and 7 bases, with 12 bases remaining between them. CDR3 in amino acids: CASSRREANSPLHF. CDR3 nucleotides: TGTGCCAGCAGCCGCCGGGAAGCAAATTCACCCCTCCACTTT.

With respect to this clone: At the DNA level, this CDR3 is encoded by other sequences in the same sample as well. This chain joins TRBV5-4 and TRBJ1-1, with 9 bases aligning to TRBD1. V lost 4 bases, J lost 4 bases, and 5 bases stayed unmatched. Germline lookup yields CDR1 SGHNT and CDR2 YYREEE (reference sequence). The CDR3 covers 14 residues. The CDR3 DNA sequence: TGTGCCAGCAGCGTAGGACAGGGGACCACTGAAGCTTTCTTT. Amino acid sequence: CASSVGQGTTEAFF.

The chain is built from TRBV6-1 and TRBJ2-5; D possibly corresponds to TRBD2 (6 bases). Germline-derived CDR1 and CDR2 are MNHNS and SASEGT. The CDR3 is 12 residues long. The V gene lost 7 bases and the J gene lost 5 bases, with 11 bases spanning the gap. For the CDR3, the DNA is TGTGCCAGCACGGGGGTGGGGGAGACCCAGTACTTC. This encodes CASTGVGETQYF.

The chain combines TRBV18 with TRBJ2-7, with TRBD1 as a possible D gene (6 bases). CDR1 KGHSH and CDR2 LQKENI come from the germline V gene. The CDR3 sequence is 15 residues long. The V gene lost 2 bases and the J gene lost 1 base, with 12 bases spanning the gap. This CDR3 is CASSPAGTTSYEQYF. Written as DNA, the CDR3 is TGTGCCAGCTCACCAGCCGGGACAACTTCCTACGAGCAGTACTTC.

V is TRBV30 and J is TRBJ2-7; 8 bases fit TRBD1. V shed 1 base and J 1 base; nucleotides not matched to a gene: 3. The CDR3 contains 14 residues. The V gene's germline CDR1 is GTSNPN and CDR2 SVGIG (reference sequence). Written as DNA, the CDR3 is TGTGCCTGGAGTGCTGGACAGGGTTCCTACGAGCAGTACTTC. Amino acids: CAWSAGQGSYEQYF.

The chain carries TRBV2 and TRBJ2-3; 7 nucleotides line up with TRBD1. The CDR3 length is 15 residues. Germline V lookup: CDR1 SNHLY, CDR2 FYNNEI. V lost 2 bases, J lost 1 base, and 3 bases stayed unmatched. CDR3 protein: CASSERQGGTDTQYF. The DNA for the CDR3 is TGTGCCAGCAGTGAAAGACAGGGCGGCACAGATACGCAGTATTTT.

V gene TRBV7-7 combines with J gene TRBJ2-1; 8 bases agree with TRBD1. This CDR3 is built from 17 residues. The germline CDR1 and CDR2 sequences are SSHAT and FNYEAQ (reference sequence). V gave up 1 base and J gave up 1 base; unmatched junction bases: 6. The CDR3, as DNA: TGTGCCAGCAGCTTAGGCCCCAGGGGGCGGTCCTACAATGAGCAGTTCTTC. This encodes CASSLGPRGRSYNEQFF.

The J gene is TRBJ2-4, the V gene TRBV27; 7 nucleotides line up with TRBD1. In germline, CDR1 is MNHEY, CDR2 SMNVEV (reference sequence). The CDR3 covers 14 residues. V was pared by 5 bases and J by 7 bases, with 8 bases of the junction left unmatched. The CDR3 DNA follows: TGTGCCAGCAGTATCACAGGGGCGGGTAACATTCAGTACTTC. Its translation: CASSITGAGNIQYF.

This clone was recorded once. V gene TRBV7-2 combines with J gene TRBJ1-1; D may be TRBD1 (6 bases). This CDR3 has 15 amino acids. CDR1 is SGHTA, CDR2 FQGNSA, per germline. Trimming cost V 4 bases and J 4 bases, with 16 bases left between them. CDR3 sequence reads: CASSSPLRGGTEAFF. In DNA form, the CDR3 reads TGTGCCAGCAGCTCCCCCCTGAGGGGGGGCACTGAAGCTTTCTTT.

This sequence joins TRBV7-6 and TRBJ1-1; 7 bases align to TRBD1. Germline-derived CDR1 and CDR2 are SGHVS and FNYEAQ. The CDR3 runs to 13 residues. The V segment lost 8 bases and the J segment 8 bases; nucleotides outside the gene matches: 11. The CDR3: CASSNLDRLEAFF. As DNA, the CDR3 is TGTGCCAGCTCAAACTTGGACAGGCTGGAAGCTTTCTTT. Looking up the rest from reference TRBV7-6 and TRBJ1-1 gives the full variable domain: GAGVSQSPRYKVTKRGQDVALRCDPISGHVSLYWYRQALGQGPEFLTYFNYEAQQDKSGLPNDRFSAERPEGSISTLTIQRTEQRDSAMYRCASSNLDRLEAFFGQGTRLTVV.

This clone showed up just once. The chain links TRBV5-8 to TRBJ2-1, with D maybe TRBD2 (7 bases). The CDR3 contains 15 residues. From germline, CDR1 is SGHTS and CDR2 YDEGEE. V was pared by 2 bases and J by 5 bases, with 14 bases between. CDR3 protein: CASSLGRGRDNEQFF. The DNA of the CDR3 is TGTGCCAGCAGCTTAGGGAGGGGGAGGGACAATGAGCAGTTCTTC.

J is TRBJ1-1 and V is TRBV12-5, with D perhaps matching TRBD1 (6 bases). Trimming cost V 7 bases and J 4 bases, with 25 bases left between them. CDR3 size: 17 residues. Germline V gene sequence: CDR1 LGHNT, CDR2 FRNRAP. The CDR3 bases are TGTGCTAGTGCTCCTTATAGGCAGGGGAAAGGCGCCACTGAAGCTTTCTTT. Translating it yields CASAPYRQGKGATEAFF. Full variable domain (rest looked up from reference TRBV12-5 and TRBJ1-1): DARVTQTPRHKVTEMGQEVTMRCQPILGHNTVFWYRQTMMQGLELLAYFRNRAPLDDSGMPKDRFSAEMPDATLATLKIQPSEPRDSAVYFCASAPYRQGKGATEAFFGQGTRLTVV.

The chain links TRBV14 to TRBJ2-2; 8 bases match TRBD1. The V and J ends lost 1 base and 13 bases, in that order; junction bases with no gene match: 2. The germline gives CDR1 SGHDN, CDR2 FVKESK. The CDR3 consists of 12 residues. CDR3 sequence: CASSQGTGTLFF. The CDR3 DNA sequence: TGTGCCAGCAGCCAAGGGACAGGGACGCTGTTTTTT.

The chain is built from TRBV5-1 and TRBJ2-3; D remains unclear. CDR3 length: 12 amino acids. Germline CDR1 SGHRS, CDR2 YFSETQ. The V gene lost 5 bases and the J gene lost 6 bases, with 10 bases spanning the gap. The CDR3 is CASRAEADTQYF. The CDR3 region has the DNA TGCGCCAGCAGGGCTGAGGCGGATACGCAGTATTTT.

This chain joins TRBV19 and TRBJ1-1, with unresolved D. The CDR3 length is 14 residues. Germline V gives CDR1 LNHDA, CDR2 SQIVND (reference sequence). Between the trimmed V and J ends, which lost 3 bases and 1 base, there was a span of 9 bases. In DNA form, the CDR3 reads TGTGCCAGTAGTATCGGTAGCCAGAACACTGAAGCTTTCTTT. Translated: CASSIGSQNTEAFF.

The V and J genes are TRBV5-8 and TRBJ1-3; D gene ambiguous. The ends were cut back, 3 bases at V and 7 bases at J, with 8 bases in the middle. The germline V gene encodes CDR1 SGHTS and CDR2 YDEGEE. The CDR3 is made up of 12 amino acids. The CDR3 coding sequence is TGTGCCAGCAGCTCCAGAGGGAACACCATATATTTT. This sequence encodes CASSSRGNTIYF.

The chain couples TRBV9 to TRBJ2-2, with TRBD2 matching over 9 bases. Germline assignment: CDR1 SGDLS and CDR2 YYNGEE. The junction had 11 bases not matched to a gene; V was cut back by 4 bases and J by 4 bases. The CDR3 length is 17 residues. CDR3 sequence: CASSQPRTSDGTGELFF. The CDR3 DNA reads TGTGCCAGCAGCCAACCTCGGACTAGCGACGGCACCGGGGAGCTGTTTTTT.

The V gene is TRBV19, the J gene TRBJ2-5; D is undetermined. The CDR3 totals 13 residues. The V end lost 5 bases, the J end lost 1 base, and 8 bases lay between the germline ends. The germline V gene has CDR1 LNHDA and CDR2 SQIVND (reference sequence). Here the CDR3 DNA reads TGTGCCAGTAGTGCCCGGGTCCAAGAGACCCAGTACTTC. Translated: CASSARVQETQYF. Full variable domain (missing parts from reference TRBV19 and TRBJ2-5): DGGITQSPKYLFRKEGQNVTLSCEQNLNHDAMYWYRQDPGQGLRLIYYSQIVNDFQKGDIAEGYSVSREKKESFPLTVTSAQKNPTAFYLCASSARVQETQYFGPGTRLLVL.

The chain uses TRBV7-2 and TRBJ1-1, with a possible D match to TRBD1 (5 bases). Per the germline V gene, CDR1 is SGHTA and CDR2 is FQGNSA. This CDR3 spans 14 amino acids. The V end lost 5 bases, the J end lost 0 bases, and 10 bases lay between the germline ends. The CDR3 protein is CASSGAYMNTEAFF. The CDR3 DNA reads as TGTGCCAGCAGCGGGGCCTACATGAACACTGAAGCTTTCTTT.

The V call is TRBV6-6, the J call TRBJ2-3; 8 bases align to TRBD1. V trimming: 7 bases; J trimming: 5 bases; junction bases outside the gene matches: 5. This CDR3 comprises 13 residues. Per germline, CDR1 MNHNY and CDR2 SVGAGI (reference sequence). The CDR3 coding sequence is TGTGCCAGCAAGGCCAGGGGGCGAGATACGCAGTATTTT. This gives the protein CASKARGRDTQYF.

The chain's CDR3 is CASSLDGPGLNTEAFF. DNA of the CDR3: TGTGCCAGCTCTCTAGATGGTCCAGGGTTGAACACTGAAGCTTTCTTT. The chain has TRBV18 and TRBJ1-1; a weak D match, TRBD1 (5 bases). Looked up from germline, CDR1 is KGHSH and CDR2 is LQKENI. This CDR3 has 16 amino acids. The V and J ends lost 6 bases and 0 bases respectively, with 17 bases between them.